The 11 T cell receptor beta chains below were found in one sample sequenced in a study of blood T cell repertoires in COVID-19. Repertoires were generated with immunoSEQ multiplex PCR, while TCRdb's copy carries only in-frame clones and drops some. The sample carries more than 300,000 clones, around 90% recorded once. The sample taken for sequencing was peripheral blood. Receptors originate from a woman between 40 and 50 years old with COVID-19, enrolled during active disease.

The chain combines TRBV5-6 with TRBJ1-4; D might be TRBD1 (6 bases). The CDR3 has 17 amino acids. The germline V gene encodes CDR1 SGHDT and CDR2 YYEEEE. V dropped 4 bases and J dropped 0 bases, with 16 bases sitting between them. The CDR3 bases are TGTGCCAGCAGCCATTGGACAGACATTACAACTAATGAAAAACTGTTTTTT. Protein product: CASSHWTDITTNEKLFF.

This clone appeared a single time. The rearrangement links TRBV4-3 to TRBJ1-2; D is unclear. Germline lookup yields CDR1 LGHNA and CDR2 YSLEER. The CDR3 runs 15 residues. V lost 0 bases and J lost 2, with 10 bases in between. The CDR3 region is CASSQEVAVNYGYTF. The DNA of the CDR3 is TGCGCCAGCAGCCAAGAGGTTGCAGTCAACTATGGCTACACCTTC.

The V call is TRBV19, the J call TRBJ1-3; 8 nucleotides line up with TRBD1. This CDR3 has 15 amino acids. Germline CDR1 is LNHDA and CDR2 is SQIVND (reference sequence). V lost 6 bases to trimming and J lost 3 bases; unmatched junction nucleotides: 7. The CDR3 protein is CASRSGQGFGNTIYF. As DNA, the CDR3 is TGTGCCAGTAGGTCCGGACAGGGATTTGGAAACACCATATATTTT.

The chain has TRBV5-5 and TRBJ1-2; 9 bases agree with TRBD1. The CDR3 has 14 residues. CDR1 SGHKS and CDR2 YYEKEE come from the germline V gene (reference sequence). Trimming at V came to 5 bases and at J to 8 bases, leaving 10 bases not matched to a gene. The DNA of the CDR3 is TGTGCCAGCAGGTTGAACCGGGACAGGGACGGCTACACCTTC. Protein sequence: CASRLNRDRDGYTF.

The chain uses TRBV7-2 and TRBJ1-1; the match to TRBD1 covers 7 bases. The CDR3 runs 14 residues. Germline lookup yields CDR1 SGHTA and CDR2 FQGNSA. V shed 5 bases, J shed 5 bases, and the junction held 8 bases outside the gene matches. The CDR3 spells CASSSTGAGTEAFF. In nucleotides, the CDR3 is TGTGCCAGCAGCAGTACAGGGGCGGGAACTGAAGCTTTCTTT.

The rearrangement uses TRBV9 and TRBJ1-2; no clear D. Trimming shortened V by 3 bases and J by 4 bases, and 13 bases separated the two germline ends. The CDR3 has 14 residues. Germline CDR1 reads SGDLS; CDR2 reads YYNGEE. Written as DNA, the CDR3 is TGTGCCAGCAGCGCCTCCGGGGAGGCCTATGGCTACACCTTC. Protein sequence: CASSASGEAYGYTF.

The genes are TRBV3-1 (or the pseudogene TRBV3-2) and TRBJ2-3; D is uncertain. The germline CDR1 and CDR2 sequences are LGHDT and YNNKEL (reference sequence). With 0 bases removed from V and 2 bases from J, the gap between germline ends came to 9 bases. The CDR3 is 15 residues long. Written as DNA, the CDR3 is TGTGCCAGCAGCCAAGATAGGAGACTCACAGATACGCAGTATTTT. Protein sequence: CASSQDRRLTDTQYF.

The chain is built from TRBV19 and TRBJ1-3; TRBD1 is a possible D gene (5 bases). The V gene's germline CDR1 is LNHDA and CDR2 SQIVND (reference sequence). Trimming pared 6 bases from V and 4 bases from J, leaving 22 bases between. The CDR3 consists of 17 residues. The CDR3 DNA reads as TGTGCCAGTAGGACCCTATCTCGGGGGGTCGGCGGAAACACCATATATTTT. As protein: CASRTLSRGVGGNTIYF.

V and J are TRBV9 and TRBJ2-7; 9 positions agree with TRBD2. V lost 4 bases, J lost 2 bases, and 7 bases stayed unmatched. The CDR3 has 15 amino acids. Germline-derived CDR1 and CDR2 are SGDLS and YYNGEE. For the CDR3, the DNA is TGTGCCAGCAGCACAGGAAGGACTAGCGCCTACGAGCAGTACTTC. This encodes CASSTGRTSAYEQYF.

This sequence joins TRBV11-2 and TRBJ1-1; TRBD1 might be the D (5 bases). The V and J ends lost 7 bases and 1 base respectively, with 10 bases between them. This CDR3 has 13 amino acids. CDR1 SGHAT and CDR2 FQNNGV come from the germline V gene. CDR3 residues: CASNPDRNTEAFF. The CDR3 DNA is TGTGCCAGCAACCCCGACAGGAACACTGAAGCTTTCTTT.

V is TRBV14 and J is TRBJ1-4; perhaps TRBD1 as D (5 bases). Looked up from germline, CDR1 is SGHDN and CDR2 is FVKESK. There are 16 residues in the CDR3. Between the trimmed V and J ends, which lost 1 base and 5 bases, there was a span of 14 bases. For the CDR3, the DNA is TGTGCCAGCAGCCAAGGTTATGGGGCTTGGAATGAAAAACTGTTTTTT. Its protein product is CASSQGYGAWNEKLFF.